These 26 T cell receptor beta chains originate from one sample sequenced in a study of T cells after yellow fever vaccination. TCRdb reprocessed the 5' RACE reads via MiXCR and lists one record per CDR3 protein. The table has hundreds of thousands of distinct CDR3 sequences, around 3.6% seen once. Sample: PBMCs, taken on the day of the yellow fever booster vaccination. These receptor sequences come from a man aged 18 to 29 who received the YFV17D yellow fever vaccine.

The rearrangement uses TRBV7-3 and TRBJ1-1; TRBD1 might be the D (5 bases). Germline V lookup: CDR1 SGHTA, CDR2 FQGTGA. Trimming removed 5 bases from V and 1 base from J, with 11 bases in between. There are 14 residues in the CDR3. CDR3: CASSAQGRNTEAFF. Written as DNA, the CDR3 is TGTGCCAGCAGCGCCCAGGGTCGGAACACTGAAGCTTTCTTT.

In its sample, this clonotype was seen many times. The gene calls are TRBV5-1 and TRBJ2-1; the match to TRBD2 covers 7 bases. V lost 7 bases and J lost 9; bases outside the gene matches: 10. Germline values: CDR1 SGHRS, CDR2 YFSETQ. This CDR3 has 13 residues. For the CDR3, the DNA is TGCGCCAGCTTCCTGACGGGGGGAAGTGAGCAGTTCTTC. Translation gives CASFLTGGSEQFF.

In this sample, this clonotype turned up a few times. The chain joins TRBV6-2 or TRBV6-3 to TRBJ1-5; 7 nucleotides agree with TRBD1. The CDR3 spans 15 residues. In germline, CDR1 is MNHEY, CDR2 SVGEGT. V shed 0 bases and J 4 bases; nucleotides not matched to a gene: 3. Here the CDR3 DNA reads TGTGCCAGCAGTTACTCGCTACAGGGGAATCAGCCCCAGCATTTT. Translation gives CASSYSLQGNQPQHF.

This clonotype was counted a few times. The chain links TRBV12-3 or TRBV12-4 to TRBJ2-1; maybe TRBD1 (6 bases). The CDR3 has 12 amino acids. V was cut by 5 bases and J by 10 bases, with 12 bases left in between. The CDR3 sequence: CASSPRDIEQFF. CDR3 nucleotides: TGTGCCAGCAGTCCCCGGGACATCGAGCAGTTCTTC.

The chain is built from TRBV18 and TRBJ2-1; 9 bases are a match to TRBD1. The CDR3 runs to 15 residues. With V trimmed by 1 base and J by 7 bases, 5 bases remained unmatched. CDR1 and CDR2 (germline): KGHSH, LQKENI. In DNA form, the CDR3 reads TGTGCCAGCTCACCACTGGGACAGGGTTGGAATGAGCAGTTCTTC. Its protein product is CASSPLGQGWNEQFF. The entire variable domain, with the rest obtained from reference TRBV18 and TRBJ2-1, is as follows: NAGVMQNPRHLVRRRGQEARLRCSPMKGHSHVYWYRQLPEEGLKFMVYLQKENIIDESGMPKERFSAEFPKEGPSILRIQQVVRGDSAAYFCASSPLGQGWNEQFFGPGTRLTVL.

This clonotype occurred a few times. The chain couples TRBV6-2 or TRBV6-3 to TRBJ1-5; 7 positions agree with TRBD1. CDR3 length: 14 amino acids. The junction had 4 bases not matched to a gene; V was cut back by 5 bases and J by 3 bases. CDR1 and CDR2 from the germline V gene are MNHEY and SVGEGT. The CDR3 protein is CASSTQGNNQPQHF. CDR3 coding DNA: TGTGCCAGCAGTACACAGGGGAACAATCAGCCCCAGCATTTT.

There are a few counts of this clonotype. This chain links TRBV15 with TRBJ2-2; D is perhaps TRBD2 (6 bases). Trimming pared 10 bases from V and 4 bases from J, leaving 25 bases between. The CDR3 totals 17 residues. The germline gives CDR1 LNHNV, CDR2 YYDKDF (reference sequence). The DNA for the CDR3 is TGTGCCAGCTCGAGTGGGATACGGAGGGGCCTCACCGGGGAGCTGTTTTTT. The encoded protein is CASSSGIRRGLTGELFF.

This clonotype appeared many times. The chain has TRBV7-9 and TRBJ2-1; 15 positions match TRBD2. The length of the CDR3 is 16 residues. V dropped 5 bases and J dropped 8; count of bases not matched to a gene: 7. CDR1 is SEHNR and CDR2 is FQNEAQ in the germline V gene (reference sequence). The CDR3: CASSMGTSGGFYEQFF. CDR3 bases: TGTGCCAGCAGCATGGGGACTAGCGGGGGGTTCTATGAGCAGTTCTTC.

This clonotype was detected ten times or more. The chain joins TRBV4-3 to TRBJ2-1; the match to TRBD1 covers 8 bases. The V gene end was trimmed by 0 bases and the J gene end by 2 bases; junction bases not matched to a gene: 9. The CDR3 totals 18 residues. From germline, CDR1 is LGHNA and CDR2 YSLEER. DNA of the CDR3: TGCGCCAGCAGCCAAGATAGGGAACAGGGGGGCACCTACAATGAGCAGTTCTTC. It codes for CASSQDREQGGTYNEQFF.

This chain links TRBV27 with TRBJ1-5; the match to TRBD1 covers 7 bases. After removal of 6 bases from V and 7 bases from J, the junction contained 15 bases not matched to a gene. This CDR3 spans 16 amino acids. Germline assignment: CDR1 MNHEY and CDR2 SMNVEV (reference sequence). CDR3 amino acids: CASRLTGQFSGQPQHF. CDR3 coding DNA: TGTGCCAGCAGGCTGACAGGGCAATTTTCAGGGCAGCCCCAGCATTTT.

This clonotype came up many times. The rearrangement uses TRBV6-1 and TRBJ1-2, with D possibly being TRBD1 (5 bases). The CDR3 is 13 amino acids. Germline assignment: CDR1 MNHNS and CDR2 SASEGT. V lost 2 bases and J lost 4, with 8 bases in between. As DNA, the CDR3 is TGTGCCAGCAGTGAAATGGGGGTCTATGGCTACACCTTC. This codes for CASSEMGVYGYTF.

The V gene is TRBV2, the J gene TRBJ2-2; the D gene could be TRBD1 or TRBD2 (6 bases each). CDR3 size: 14 residues. Looked up from germline, CDR1 is SNHLY and CDR2 is FYNNEI. Between the trimmed V and J ends, which lost 9 bases and 7 bases, there was a span of 18 bases. CDR3 nucleotides: TGTGCCAGAACAGGGTACGGGGGTCACGGGGAGCTGTTTTTT. It encodes CARTGYGGHGELFF.

This clonotype was seen at least ten times. This chain connects TRBV20-1 to TRBJ2-3; D is unresolved. The V end lost 8 bases, the J end lost 1 base, and 7 bases lay between the germline ends. This CDR3 is 11 amino acids long. From germline, CDR1 is DFQATT and CDR2 SNEGSKA (reference sequence). Written as DNA, the CDR3 is TGCAGTCCCGCAGGCACAGATACGCAGTATTTT. It codes for CSPAGTDTQYF.

The chain recombines TRBV5-1 with TRBJ2-7; D gene unclear. Germline CDR1 SGHRS, CDR2 YFSETQ. Trimming shortened V by 1 base and J by 7 bases, and 18 bases separated the two germline ends. The CDR3 totals 15 residues. CDR3 in amino acids: CASSLSVAYSREQYF. CDR3 in DNA: TGCGCCAGCAGCTTGTCGGTCGCATACTCGAGAGAGCAGTACTTC.

The table lists this clonotype with many counts. The chain joins TRBV7-2 to TRBJ2-7; D is ambiguous. V shed 4 bases and J shed 2 bases, with 15 bases lying between them. The CDR3 covers 15 residues. CDR1 is SGHTA, CDR2 FQGNSA, per germline. The CDR3 sequence: CASSSSWPETYEQYF. The DNA for the CDR3 is TGTGCCAGCAGCTCGAGCTGGCCCGAGACCTACGAGCAGTACTTC.

In this sample, this clonotype turned up many times. In nucleotides, the CDR3 is TGTGCCAGCAGCGTAGCCCTAGTGAGCACCCTCCACTTT. Protein sequence: CASSVALVSTLHF. V gene TRBV9 combines with J gene TRBJ1-6; D is uncertain. Germline V gene lookup returns CDR1 SGDLS and CDR2 YYNGEE. The CDR3 is 13 amino acids. Deletions cut 0 bases from V and 14 bases from J, with 12 bases between. The whole variable domain, remainder taken from reference TRBV9 and TRBJ1-6, is DSGVTQTPKHLITATGQRVTLRCSPRSGDLSVYWYQQSLDQGLQFLIQYYNGEERAKGNILERFSAQQFPDLHSELNLSSLELGDSALYFCASSVALVSTLHFGNGTRLTVT.

The rearrangement joins TRBV5-6 to TRBJ2-1; D is perhaps TRBD1 or TRBD2 (5 bases each). CDR1 is SGHDT and CDR2 is YYEEEE in the germline V gene. CDR3 size: 12 residues. With 9 bases removed from V and 7 bases from J, the gap between germline ends came to 14 bases. DNA for the CDR3: TGTGCCACTGCGGGCAGGGCAAATGAGCAGTTCTTC. Translated, it gives CATAGRANEQFF.

The V and J genes are TRBV6-4 and TRBJ2-1; 8 bases agree with TRBD2. Germline values: CDR1 MRHNA, CDR2 SNTAGT. V gave up 5 bases and J gave up 5 bases; unmatched junction bases: 2. The CDR3 covers 13 residues. CDR3 residues: CASSTGGDNEQFF. In DNA, the CDR3 is TGTGCCAGCAGTACGGGGGGGGACAATGAGCAGTTCTTC.

This clonotype was found many times. V usage is TRBV5-1 and J usage is TRBJ2-1; D not certain. The CDR3 covers 13 residues. V shed 2 bases and J shed 5 bases, with 8 bases lying between them. Germline V gene data show CDR1 as SGHRS and CDR2 as YFSETQ. CDR3 sequence (DNA): TGCGCCAGCAGCTTTTACCCCGACAATGAGCAGTTCTTC. Protein: CASSFYPDNEQFF.

This chain connects TRBV7-9 to TRBJ1-1, with unresolved D. The CDR3 has 13 residues. CDR1 is SEHNR and CDR2 is FQNEAQ in the germline V gene (reference sequence). Trimming removed 5 bases from V and 11 bases from J, with 18 bases in between. CDR3 DNA: TGTGCCAGCAGCCCTCACAGTTCAGCCCGGGCTTTCTTT. This gives the protein CASSPHSSARAFF. Supplemented by reference TRBV7-9 and TRBJ1-1, the full variable domain reads DTGVSQNPRHKITKRGQNVTFRCDPISEHNRLYWYRQTLGQGPEFLTYFQNEAQLEKSRLLSDRFSAERPKGSFSTLEIQRTEQGDSAMYLCASSPHSSARAFFGQGTRLTVV.

This clonotype was detected many times. The rearrangement links TRBV10-3 to TRBJ1-1; D call uncertain. The CDR3 is made up of 14 amino acids. The ends were cut back, 2 bases at V and 5 bases at J, with 12 bases in the middle. Germline V CDR1 and CDR2: ENHRY, SYGVKD. The CDR3 DNA reads TGTGCCATCAGTGAGCTGGTTGGGAGGACTGAAGCTTTCTTT. Encoded protein: CAISELVGRTEAFF.

There are a few counts of this clonotype. This chain joins TRBV12-3 or TRBV12-4 and TRBJ2-1, with a tentative D call TRBD2 (6 bases). The CDR3 has 12 residues. V dropped 6 bases and J dropped 6 bases, with 9 bases sitting between them. CDR3 in DNA: TGTGCCAGCAGAGACGGGGGCAATGAGCAGTTCTTC. Its protein product is CASRDGGNEQFF.

This clonotype was recorded a few times. The J gene is TRBJ2-1, the V gene TRBV12-3 or TRBV12-4; D is undetermined. The CDR3 has 11 amino acids. V was cut by 6 bases and J by 6 bases, with 6 bases left in between. The CDR3 nucleotides read TGTGCCAGCAGCTCTACCAATGAGCAGTTCTTC. It yields the protein CASSSTNEQFF.

This clonotype was seen more than once but under ten times. The chain is built from TRBV6-6 and TRBJ2-5; TRBD2 matches 8 bases. J was trimmed by 4 bases and V by 7 bases; bases with no gene match: 8. The CDR3 sequence is 14 residues long. Germline V gives CDR1 MNHNY, CDR2 SVGAGI (reference sequence). In DNA, the CDR3 is TGTGCCAGCACGCAGGGACTAGAGAGAGAGACCCAGTACTTC. Its protein is CASTQGLERETQYF.

The V and J genes are TRBV6-5 and TRBJ2-7; 11 bases match TRBD1. The CDR3 consists of 15 residues. Germline trimming cut 3 bases from V and 2 bases from J; bases unmatched to any gene: 3. The germline gives CDR1 MNHEY, CDR2 SVGAGI. In DNA, the CDR3 is TGTGCCAGCAGTTATGGACAGGGGGCCGCCTACGAGCAGTACTTC. Translating gives CASSYGQGAAYEQYF.

This clonotype appeared many times. The chain combines TRBV7-8 with TRBJ1-2; a weak D match, TRBD1 (5 bases). Germline CDR1 is SGHVS and CDR2 is FQNEAQ. The CDR3 runs 13 residues. V dropped 11 bases and J dropped 2 bases, with 15 bases sitting between them. The CDR3 bases are TGTGCCTCCCTGGGGAGGGGCAACTATGGCTACACCTTC. Amino acids: CASLGRGNYGYTF.